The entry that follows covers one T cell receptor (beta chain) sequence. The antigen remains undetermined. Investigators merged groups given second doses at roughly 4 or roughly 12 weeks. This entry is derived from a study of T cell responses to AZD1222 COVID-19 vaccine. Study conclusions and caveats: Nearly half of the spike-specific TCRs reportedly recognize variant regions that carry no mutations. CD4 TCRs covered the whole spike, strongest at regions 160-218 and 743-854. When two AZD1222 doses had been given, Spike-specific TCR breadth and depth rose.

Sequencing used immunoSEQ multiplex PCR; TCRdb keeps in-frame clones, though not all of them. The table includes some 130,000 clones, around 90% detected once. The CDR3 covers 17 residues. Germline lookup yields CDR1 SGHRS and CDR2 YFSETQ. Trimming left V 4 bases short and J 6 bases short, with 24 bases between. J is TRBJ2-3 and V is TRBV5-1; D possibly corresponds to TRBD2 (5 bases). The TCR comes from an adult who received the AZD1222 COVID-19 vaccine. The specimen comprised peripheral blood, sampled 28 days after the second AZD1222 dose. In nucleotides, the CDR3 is TGCGCCAGCAGCATTTTAGGTCGGGGAGTACCTGGTGATACGCAGTATTTT. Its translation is CASSILGRGVPGDTQYF.